One and the same sample provided the 27 T cell receptor beta chains below, sequenced in a study of blood T cell repertoires in COVID-19. TCRdb's copy holds only in-frame clones and misses some; the assay was immunoSEQ multiplex PCR. The table lists around 440,000 clones, approximately 88% of them singletons. Sequencing input: peripheral blood. The origin of the receptors is a woman aged 45-60 years with COVID-19, enrolled during active disease.

The chain carries TRBV7-6 and TRBJ1-3, with TRBD1 matching 7 bases. V shed 5 bases, J shed 0 bases, and the junction held 7 bases outside the gene matches. Germline CDR1 is SGHVS and CDR2 is FNYEAQ. The length of the CDR3 is 16 residues. In DNA form, the CDR3 reads TGTGCCAGCAGCACCCGACAGGGCCTCTCTGGAAACACCATATATTTT. This codes for CASSTRQGLSGNTIYF.

A remark on this clone: Likely a read error: the CDR3 ends without its conserved phenylalanine or tryptophan. It is unclear where the CDR3 begins or ends on the DNA, so no DNA is shown, and the CDR3 is as TCRdb lists it. J is TRBJ1-5 and V is TRBV6-1; the table gives TRBD1 as D, unverified against the DNA. CDR1 is MNHNS, CDR2 SASEGT, per germline. The CDR3 sequence runs 19 residues, both termini included. CDR3: CASSESRDRTLFSNQPQRV.

The CDR3 nucleotides read TGTGCCAGCAGCGAGGGACAGGGCAACACTGAAGCTTTCTTT. It encodes CASSEGQGNTEAFF. This rearrangement joins TRBV6-5 to TRBJ1-1; TRBD1 aligns across 9 bases. With V trimmed by 6 bases and J by 2 bases, 4 bases remained unmatched. Germline CDR1 is MNHEY and CDR2 is SVGAGI. The CDR3 spans 14 residues.

V gene TRBV5-4 combines with J gene TRBJ1-4, with TRBD1 matching over 8 bases. Germline V gene data show CDR1 as SGHNT and CDR2 as YYREEE (reference sequence). Trimming at V came to 5 bases and at J to 5 bases, leaving 5 bases not matched to a gene. The CDR3 is made up of 14 amino acids. CDR3 protein: CASSSTGENEKLFF. CDR3 coding DNA: TGTGCCAGCAGTTCGACAGGGGAGAATGAAAAACTGTTTTTT.

The chain carries TRBV11-2 and TRBJ2-2; 8 bases line up with TRBD1. The J segment lost 7 bases and the V segment lost 2 bases, leaving 6 bases of the junction unmatched. The CDR3 has 15 amino acids. The germline V gene encodes CDR1 SGHAT and CDR2 FQNNGV. CDR3 sequence reads: CASSLRQGRIGELFF. The CDR3 DNA follows: TGTGCCAGCAGCTTAAGACAGGGGAGGATCGGGGAGCTGTTTTTT.

This clone appeared a single time. The V call is TRBV5-1, the J call TRBJ1-1; maybe TRBD1 (6 bases). The CDR3 contains 14 residues. CDR1 SGHRS and CDR2 YFSETQ come from the germline V gene. V lost 0 bases and J lost 10, with 16 bases in between. This chain's CDR3 is CASSLVDRSAGAFF. CDR3 in DNA: TGCGCCAGCAGCTTGGTGGACAGATCGGCGGGAGCTTTCTTT. The variable domain in full, with the rest retrieved from reference TRBV5-1 and TRBJ1-1, is KAGVTQTPRYLIKTRGQQVTLSCSPISGHRSVSWYQQTPGQGLQFLFEYFSETQRNKGNFPGRFSGRQFSNSRSEMNVSTLELGDSALYLCASSLVDRSAGAFFGQGTRLTVV.

This chain uses TRBV5-1 with TRBJ2-2; 8 nucleotides agree with TRBD1. Losses at the gene ends were 4 bases for V and 5 bases for J; bases not matched to a gene: 7. Looked up from germline, CDR1 is SGHRS and CDR2 is YFSETQ. This CDR3 region has 15 residues. For the CDR3, the DNA is TGCGCCAGCAGCCTGGCGGACAGGGAGACCGGGGAGCTGTTTTTT. Amino acids: CASSLADRETGELFF.

The chain recombines TRBV7-9 with TRBJ2-1; D gene ambiguous. Germline loops: CDR1 SEHNR, CDR2 FQNEAQ (reference sequence). Between the trimmed V and J ends, which lost 4 bases and 0 bases, there was a span of 22 bases. CDR3 length: 19 residues. The CDR3 nucleotides read TGTGCCAGCAGCTACCCCATTCGCCCAGGCCAGAGCTCCTACAATGAGCAGTTCTTC. It encodes CASSYPIRPGQSSYNEQFF.

The rearrangement uses TRBV30 and TRBJ1-3; 7 positions match TRBD1. The germline CDR1 and CDR2 sequences are GTSNPN and SVGIG (reference sequence). CDR3 size: 16 residues. V lost 2 bases and J lost 3; bases outside the gene matches: 10. Written as DNA, the CDR3 is TGTGCCTGGAGTCCTAGGGGGCGCCTAAATGGAAACACCATATATTTT. Translating it yields CAWSPRGRLNGNTIYF. Combining the CDR3 with reference TRBV30 and TRBJ1-3 gives the whole variable domain SQTIHQWPATLVQPVGSPLSLECTVEGTSNPNLYWYRQAAGRGLQLLFYSVGIGQISSEVPQNLSASRPQDRQFILSSKKLLLSDSGFYLCAWSPRGRLNGNTIYFGEGSWLTVV.

The chain combines TRBV10-1 with TRBJ1-1; 9 positions match TRBD1. V dropped 0 bases and J dropped 6; count of bases not matched to a gene: 5. Germline V gene lookup returns CDR1 WNHNN and CDR2 SYGVQD (reference sequence). The CDR3 extends over 15 amino acids. This chain's CDR3 is CASSESRTGAPEAFF. In DNA form, the CDR3 reads TGCGCCAGCAGTGAGTCGAGGACAGGGGCCCCTGAAGCTTTCTTT.

The chain recombines TRBV27 with TRBJ2-1, with D possibly TRBD2 on 7 matching bases. The germline V gene encodes CDR1 MNHEY and CDR2 SMNVEV (reference sequence). CDR3 length: 14 residues. With 4 bases removed from V and 9 bases from J, the gap between germline ends came to 16 bases. CDR3 protein: CASSWGGAVGEQFF. The DNA for the CDR3 is TGTGCCAGCAGTTGGGGGGGGGCCGTTGGTGAGCAGTTCTTC.

This sequence joins TRBV21-1 and TRBJ2-1; the table's TRBD1 call for D was not verified on the DNA. TRBV21-1 corresponds to a pseudogene. This CDR3 spans 12 amino acids. DNA for the CDR3: TGTGCCAGCAGCAAAACAGGGGACAGCCAGTTCTTC. Its protein product is CASSKTGDSQFF.

V gene TRBV6-5 combines with J gene TRBJ1-1; D might be TRBD1 (5 bases). Germline CDR1 MNHEY, CDR2 SVGAGI. V shed 8 bases and J shed 1 base, with 14 bases lying between them. CDR3 size: 14 residues. CDR3 coding DNA: TGTGCCAGCGCCCAGAGGAGGGGGAACACTGAAGCTTTCTTT. This gives the protein CASAQRRGNTEAFF.

The rearrangement links TRBV5-1 to TRBJ2-2; TRBD1 matches at 7 bases. With 4 bases clipped from V and 6 bases from J, the junction kept 6 bases outside the gene matches. This CDR3 comprises 14 residues. The germline CDR1 and CDR2 sequences are SGHRS and YFSETQ. This CDR3 is CASSNDQGAGELFF. The CDR3 DNA reads as TGCGCCAGCAGCAACGATCAGGGGGCCGGGGAGCTGTTTTTT.

The chain uses TRBV12-5 and TRBJ1-1; a possible D gene is TRBD1 (5 bases). The CDR3 runs to 13 residues. Germline lookup yields CDR1 LGHNT and CDR2 FRNRAP. V was trimmed by 4 bases and J by 5 bases, leaving 11 bases between them. The CDR3 spells CASGSGTETEAFF. The CDR3 DNA is TGTGCTAGTGGTTCTGGGACTGAGACTGAAGCTTTCTTT.

This chain links TRBV24-1 with TRBJ2-5, with 7 bases aligning to TRBD1. CDR3 length: 15 residues. Germline-derived CDR1 and CDR2 are KGHDR and SFDVKD. V lost 3 bases to trimming and J lost 5 bases; unmatched junction nucleotides: 8. CDR3 in DNA: TGTGCCACCAGTGATAGACAGGGATTGGTGGAGACCCAGTACTTC. This gives the protein CATSDRQGLVETQYF.

The CDR3 spells CASSLVPWRAGANVLTF. Here the CDR3 DNA reads TGTGCCAGCAGCTTAGTCCCATGGAGGGCTGGGGCCAACGTCCTGACTTTC. V gene TRBV11-2 combines with J gene TRBJ2-6, with TRBD2 as a possible D gene (6 bases). The germline CDR1 and CDR2 sequences are SGHAT and FQNNGV. There are 17 residues in the CDR3. Trimming stripped 1 base from V and 2 bases from J, with 12 bases between.

The chain couples TRBV13 to TRBJ1-1; D is possibly TRBD1 (5 bases). CDR1 is PRHDT and CDR2 is FYEKMQ in the germline V gene (reference sequence). V lost 3 bases and J lost 1, with 12 bases in between. CDR3 size: 15 residues. The CDR3 region has the DNA TGTGCCAGCAGCTTTGGGGCGGGAGGGAACACTGAAGCTTTCTTT. Residues: CASSFGAGGNTEAFF. The full variable domain, rest sourced from reference TRBV13 and TRBJ1-1, is AAGVIQSPRHLIKEKRETATLKCYPIPRHDTVYWYQQGPGQDPQFLISFYEKMQSDKGSIPDRFSAQQFSDYHSELNMSSLELGDSALYFCASSFGAGGNTEAFFGQGTRLTVV.

V gene TRBV6-5 combines with J gene TRBJ2-2; 10 positions agree with TRBD1. The CDR3 consists of 14 residues. V was pared by 4 bases and J by 6 bases, with 2 bases of the junction left unmatched. CDR1 is MNHEY, CDR2 SVGAGI, per germline. This CDR3 reads CASSSGQGSGELFF. CDR3 nucleotide sequence: TGTGCCAGCAGTTCGGGACAGGGGTCCGGGGAGCTGTTTTTT.

The rearrangement links TRBV9 to TRBJ2-2, with a possible D match to TRBD1 (5 bases). Trimming removed 0 bases from V and 5 bases from J, with 8 bases in between. CDR1 and CDR2 from the germline V gene are SGDLS and YYNGEE. This CDR3 contains 14 residues. DNA of the CDR3: TGTGCCAGCAGCGTAGTAAGGGGAACCGGGGAGCTGTTTTTT. As protein: CASSVVRGTGELFF.

The rearrangement links TRBV30 to TRBJ1-1; D remains ambiguous. V was pared by 4 bases and J by 1 base, with 19 bases between. The CDR3 consists of 16 residues. CDR1 is GTSNPN, CDR2 SVGIG, per germline (reference sequence). The CDR3 is CAWTRLSDRTNTEAFF. DNA for the CDR3: TGTGCCTGGACCCGATTATCCGATAGAACGAACACTGAAGCTTTCTTT.

This chain connects TRBV10-2 to TRBJ2-3; TRBD2 matches at 8 bases. This CDR3 is built from 13 residues. Trimming took 6 bases from V and 6 from J; bases not matched to a gene: 5. Per the germline V gene, CDR1 is WSHSY and CDR2 is SAAADI. For the CDR3, the DNA is TGCGCCAGCAGACCGACTAGCGTGGATACGCAGTATTTT. It codes for CASRPTSVDTQYF.

The chain links TRBV6-1 to TRBJ2-3, with D maybe TRBD2 (5 bases). This CDR3 contains 14 residues. Germline lookup yields CDR1 MNHNS and CDR2 SASEGT. Trimming shortened V by 1 base and J by 6 bases, and 11 bases separated the two germline ends. The CDR3 nucleotides read TGTGCCAGCAGTGAAGGAGGGTTAGGGGATACGCAGTATTTT. It codes for CASSEGGLGDTQYF.

About this clone itself: Other DNA sequences in the same sample also yield this CDR3. The chain employs TRBV19 and TRBJ1-2; D is possibly TRBD1 (6 bases). CDR1 LNHDA and CDR2 SQIVND come from the germline V gene (reference sequence). This CDR3 has 12 amino acids. Deletions cut 3 bases from V and 8 bases from J, with 10 bases between. The CDR3 loop reads CASSIAGVGYTF. The CDR3 DNA reads TGTGCCAGTAGTATCGCAGGGGTCGGCTACACCTTC.

Only one count was recorded for this clone. This chain links TRBV6-5 with TRBJ1-4; perhaps TRBD1 as D (5 bases). The V end lost 8 bases, the J end lost 5 bases, and 18 bases lay between the germline ends. This CDR3 contains 15 residues. Germline CDR1 reads MNHEY; CDR2 reads SVGAGI. The CDR3 nucleotides read TGTGCCAGCCGCGACCGACAGATTTCGAATGAAAAACTGTTTTTT. It is translated as CASRDRQISNEKLFF.

The chain employs TRBV24-1 and TRBJ2-2, with 12 bases identical to TRBD2. Trimming cost V 3 bases and J 8 bases; bases outside gene matches: 3. This CDR3 is built from 15 residues. Germline CDR1 reads KGHDR; CDR2 reads SFDVKD. In DNA form, the CDR3 reads TGTGCCACCAGTGATCCCGGGACTAGCGGGGGGGAGCTGTTTTTT. Protein sequence: CATSDPGTSGGELFF.

J is TRBJ1-1 and V is TRBV27; D is possibly TRBD1 (6 bases). CDR1 and CDR2 (germline): MNHEY, SMNVEV (reference sequence). Trimming took off 5 bases at V and 1 base at J, with 17 bases between the two ends. The CDR3 runs 16 residues. The CDR3 DNA is TGTGCCAGCAGTCCCTATACCCTGACAGGGAACACTGAAGCTTTCTTT. Its protein product is CASSPYTLTGNTEAFF.